This T cell receptor (beta chain) stems from a study of blood T cell repertoires in COVID-19. Produced via immunoSEQ multiplex PCR; TCRdb's table is partial and in-frame only. The sample lists about 250,000 clones; 70% to 90% were seen once. Cohort 3 recovery required two negative PCRs, clearance, or symptom resolution. The CDR3 covers 13 residues. The germline V gene encodes CDR1 PRHDT and CDR2 FYEKMQ (reference sequence). J gave up 2 bases and V 10 bases, and 3 bases lay outside the gene matches. The sample taken for sequencing was PBMCs or T cells enriched from blood (not recorded which). The J gene is TRBJ2-1, the V gene TRBV13; 9 bases agree with TRBD1. The receptor comes from a woman in her twenties or thirties who had recovered from COVID-19. In DNA, the CDR3 is TGTGCCACAACAGGGGGCGCCTACAATGAGCAGTTCTTC. The encoded protein is CATTGGAYNEQFF.